Below, 14 T cell receptor beta chains from the same sample are listed, as sequenced in a study of T cell repertoires in ileal Crohn's disease. Profiling relied on immunoSEQ multiplex PCR, and the TCRdb table lists in-frame clones only, not all of them. The sample consists of about 62,000 clones, roughly nine tenths of them appearing once. Time point in this sample: neoterminal ileum biopsy at postoperative endoscopy, about 6 months after surgery. Sequencing was done on a sample of ileal tissue. The source is an adult with Crohn's disease.

The rearrangement joins TRBV9 to TRBJ1-1; 7 bases agree with TRBD1. The CDR3 loop spans 17 amino acids. V shed 5 bases, J shed 0 bases, and the junction held 13 bases outside the gene matches. Germline V lookup: CDR1 SGDLS, CDR2 YYNGEE. The CDR3 region has the DNA TGTGCCAGCAGGAAGACAGGGCTGACTTCTATGAACACTGAAGCTTTCTTT. Protein product: CASRKTGLTSMNTEAFF.

This clone came up a few times. The gene calls are TRBV5-1 and TRBJ1-1, with 7 bases that match TRBD1. The trim removed 4 bases at V and 3 bases at J, leaving 9 bases unmatched. The germline V gene has CDR1 SGHRS and CDR2 YFSETQ. The CDR3 consists of 15 residues. The CDR3 here is CASSPKTGSDTEAFF. In DNA, the CDR3 is TGCGCCAGCAGCCCAAAGACAGGGAGTGACACTGAAGCTTTCTTT.

This chain connects TRBV5-4 to TRBJ2-7; TRBD1 aligns across 8 bases. CDR3 length: 16 amino acids. The V gene end was trimmed by 3 bases and the J gene end by 3 bases; junction bases not matched to a gene: 11. Looked up from germline, CDR1 is SGHNT and CDR2 is YYREEE (reference sequence). Written as DNA, the CDR3 is TGTGCCAGCAGCTCCGTTCCGGACAGGGCCGGCTACGAGCAGTACTTC. This codes for CASSSVPDRAGYEQYF.

This clone occurred a few times. This chain uses TRBV5-1 with TRBJ2-3; 8 nucleotides agree with TRBD1. The germline gives CDR1 SGHRS, CDR2 YFSETQ. This CDR3 is 15 amino acids long. The V and J ends lost 2 bases and 6 bases, in that order; junction bases with no gene match: 8. CDR3 coding DNA: TGCGCCAGCAGCTTACAGGGGGAAGGATCGGATACGCAGTATTTT. Translated: CASSLQGEGSDTQYF.

The V call is TRBV5-6, the J call TRBJ1-3, with D uncertain. The germline V gene has CDR1 SGHDT and CDR2 YYEEEE. Trimming pared 4 bases from V and 2 bases from J, leaving 10 bases between. The CDR3 totals 14 residues. The CDR3 region has the DNA TGTGCCAGCAGCCCTACAGCTACTGGAAACACCATATATTTT. The encoded protein is CASSPTATGNTIYF. Using reference TRBV5-6 and TRBJ1-3 for the parts outside the CDR3, the full variable domain is DAGVTQSPTHLIKTRGQQVTLRCSPKSGHDTVSWYQQALGQGPQFIFQYYEEEERQRGNFPDRFSGHQFPNYSSELNVNALLLGDSALYLCASSPTATGNTIYFGEGSWLTVV.

The chain joins TRBV29-1 to TRBJ1-1, with D unclear. CDR3 length equals 12 residues. The V end was cut by 6 bases, the J end by 3 bases, with 11 bases between. Germline V gene sequence: CDR1 SQVTM, CDR2 ANQGSEA. The CDR3 protein is CSVSTRYTEAFF. The CDR3 DNA reads as TGCAGCGTGTCGACGAGGTACACTGAAGCTTTCTTT. The full variable domain, with the rest looked up from reference TRBV29-1 and TRBJ1-1, is SAVISQKPSRDICQRGTSLTIQCQVDSQVTMMFWYRQQPGQSLTLIATANQGSEATYESGFVIDKFPISRPNLTFSTLTVSNMSPEDSSIYLCSVSTRYTEAFFGQGTRLTVV.

The chain couples TRBV5-1 to TRBJ1-1; TRBD1 aligns across 12 bases. Germline V lookup: CDR1 SGHRS, CDR2 YFSETQ. The CDR3 sequence is 16 residues long. V was clipped by 3 bases and J by 3 bases; unmatched bases: 6. CDR3 residues: CASSYGTGGFDTEAFF. CDR3 DNA sequence: TGCGCCAGCAGCTACGGGACAGGGGGCTTCGACACTGAAGCTTTCTTT.

This chain uses TRBV28 with TRBJ2-3; weak D call: TRBD1 (6 bases). The germline V gene encodes CDR1 MDHEN and CDR2 SYDVKM. Trimming removed 3 bases from V and 6 bases from J, with 13 bases in between. This CDR3 region has 14 residues. The CDR3 nucleotides are TGTGCCAGCAGTTTCCGGACAGACTGGGATACGCAGTATTTT. Amino acids: CASSFRTDWDTQYF.

The CDR3 sequence is CASSYYGGSYEQYF. CDR3 coding DNA: TGCGCCAGCAGCTACTACGGTGGATCCTACGAGCAGTACTTC. This chain links TRBV5-1 with TRBJ2-7, with D unclear. The CDR3 consists of 14 residues. V was clipped by 3 bases and J by 1 base, with 11 bases between them. The germline V gene has CDR1 SGHRS and CDR2 YFSETQ. The whole variable domain, filled in from reference TRBV5-1 and TRBJ2-7, reads KAGVTQTPRYLIKTRGQQVTLSCSPISGHRSVSWYQQTPGQGLQFLFEYFSETQRNKGNFPGRFSGRQFSNSRSEMNVSTLELGDSALYLCASSYYGGSYEQYFGPGTRLTVT.

For the CDR3, the DNA is TGTGCCTGGAGTGTACAGACGGGCTACACCTTC. Its translation: CAWSVQTGYTF. The chain employs TRBV30 and TRBJ1-2, with D unclear. The V gene's germline CDR1 is GTSNPN and CDR2 SVGIG (reference sequence). The CDR3 has 11 amino acids. With 0 bases removed from V and 8 bases from J, the gap between germline ends came to 7 bases.

In nucleotides, the CDR3 is TGTGCCAGCAGCCAGCTGCGGGGGGGCGAGCAGTACGTC. Protein product: CASSQLRGGEQYV. The V and J genes are TRBV14 and TRBJ2-7; 9 bases match TRBD2. Germline CDR1 SGHDN, CDR2 FVKESK. V shed 3 bases and J 6 bases; nucleotides not matched to a gene: 3. The CDR3 is 13 residues long.

This clone was observed a few times. The genes are TRBV5-4 and TRBJ2-5; tentatively, D is TRBD1 (5 bases). V was pared by 0 bases and J by 4 bases, with 7 bases between. This CDR3 is 13 amino acids long. Per the germline V gene, CDR1 is SGHNT and CDR2 is YYREEE (reference sequence). This CDR3 is CASSLEGRETQYF. DNA of the CDR3: TGTGCCAGCAGCTTGGAGGGGCGAGAGACCCAGTACTTC.

This rearrangement joins TRBV7-9 to TRBJ2-3; TRBD2 agrees at 9 bases. The CDR3 runs 16 residues. After removal of 4 bases from V and 2 bases from J, the junction contained 7 bases not matched to a gene. The germline V gene encodes CDR1 SEHNR and CDR2 FQNEAQ (reference sequence). The CDR3 sequence: CASSSTTSGYTDTQYF. CDR3 bases: TGTGCCAGCAGCTCGACGACTAGCGGATACACAGATACGCAGTATTTT. Using reference TRBV7-9 and TRBJ2-3 for the parts outside the CDR3, the full variable domain is DTGVSQNPRHKITKRGQNVTFRCDPISEHNRLYWYRQTLGQGPEFLTYFQNEAQLEKSRLLSDRFSAERPKGSFSTLEIQRTEQGDSAMYLCASSSTTSGYTDTQYFGPGTRLTVL.

CDR3 in DNA: TGTGCCACCAGCAGGAGACAGGGATTAGACAATCAGCCCCAGCATTTT. It yields the protein CATSRRQGLDNQPQHF. This chain connects TRBV15 to TRBJ1-5; TRBD1 matches at 7 bases. J gave up 3 bases and V 3 bases, and 8 bases lay outside the gene matches. The germline V gene encodes CDR1 LNHNV and CDR2 YYDKDF (reference sequence). The CDR3 has 16 amino acids.